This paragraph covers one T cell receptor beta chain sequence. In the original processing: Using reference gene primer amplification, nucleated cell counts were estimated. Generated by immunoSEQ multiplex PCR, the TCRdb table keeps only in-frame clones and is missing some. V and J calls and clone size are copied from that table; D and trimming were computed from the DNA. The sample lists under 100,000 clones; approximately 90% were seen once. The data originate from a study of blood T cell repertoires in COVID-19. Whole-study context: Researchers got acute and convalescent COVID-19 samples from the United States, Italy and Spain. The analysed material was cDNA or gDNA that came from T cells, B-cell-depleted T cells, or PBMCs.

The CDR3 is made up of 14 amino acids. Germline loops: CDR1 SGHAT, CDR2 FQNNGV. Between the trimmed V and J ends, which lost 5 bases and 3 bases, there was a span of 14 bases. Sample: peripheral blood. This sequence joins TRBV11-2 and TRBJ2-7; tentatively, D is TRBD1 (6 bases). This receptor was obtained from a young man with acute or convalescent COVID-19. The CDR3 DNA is TGTGCCAGCAGCCAGACAGGTTCGGTCTACGAGCAGTACTTC. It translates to CASSQTGSVYEQYF.